The T cell receptor (beta chain) under discussion was sequenced for a study of blood T cell repertoires in COVID-19. V was trimmed by 7 bases and J by 2 bases, leaving 12 bases between them. CDR1 is MNHEY, CDR2 SMNVEV, per germline (reference sequence). The length of the CDR3 is 13 residues. Here immunoSEQ multiplex PCR was the method, and the copy in TCRdb shows in-frame clones only, minus some. The table lists about 130,000 clones, over 75% of them singletons. The rearrangement links TRBV27 to TRBJ2-7; D remains unclear. This receptor was identified in a woman of 80 years or more with acute or convalescent COVID-19. Sequencing input: peripheral blood. The CDR3 protein is CASKRDYTYEQYF. In DNA, the CDR3 is TGTGCCAGCAAACGAGATTATACCTACGAGCAGTACTTC.